What follows are 17 T cell receptor beta chains derived from one specimen sequenced in a study of Graves' ophthalmopathy and Graves' hyperthyroidism. The TCR beta CDR3 regions underwent amplification from RNA transcripts. First-round RT-PCR relied on HTBI primers, and a second-round multiplex PCR came next. TCRdb reanalysed the multiplex PCR reads using MiXCR and keeps one entry per CDR3 protein. The table shows 500,000 to 700,000 distinct CDR3 sequences, with 20% to 25% occurring only once. The specimen sequenced was peripheral blood. Every receptor here comes from a woman in her late teens or twenties with stable Graves' hyperthyroidism. Some clones in this sample may be carry-over from other donors' samples.

This clonotype was counted at least ten times. The chain uses TRBV30 and TRBJ1-5, with TRBD1 matching over 11 bases. The CDR3 covers 13 residues. The germline V gene has CDR1 GTSNPN and CDR2 SVGIG (reference sequence). V shed 3 bases, J shed 7 bases, and the junction held 2 bases outside the gene matches. CDR3 DNA: TGTGCCTGGAGGGGACAGGGGGAACAGCCCCAGCATTTT. Translated, it gives CAWRGQGEQPQHF. The full variable domain, its missing parts supplied by reference TRBV30 and TRBJ1-5, is SQTIHQWPATLVQPVGSPLSLECTVEGTSNPNLYWYRQAAGRGLQLLFYSVGIGQISSEVPQNLSASRPQDRQFILSSKKLLLSDSGFYLCAWRGQGEQPQHFGDGTRLSIL.

The chain joins TRBV6-1 to TRBJ2-5; 12 bases align to TRBD1. The CDR3 loop spans 16 amino acids. Trimming removed 5 bases from V and 5 bases from J; junction bases left unmatched: 9. Germline V lookup: CDR1 MNHNS, CDR2 SASEGT. The DNA of the CDR3 is TGTGCCAGCAGTAGCCGGGACAGGGGGCTTATGGAGACCCAGTACTTC. Its translation: CASSSRDRGLMETQYF.

This clonotype was observed many times. The V gene is TRBV10-3, the J gene TRBJ1-1, with 9 bases lining up with TRBD1. This CDR3 region has 16 residues. The trim removed 3 bases at V and 1 base at J, leaving 6 bases unmatched. Germline values: CDR1 ENHRY, CDR2 SYGVKD. Written as DNA, the CDR3 is TGTGCCATCAGTGAATGGGACAGGGTAGAGAACACTGAAGCTTTCTTT. This sequence encodes CAISEWDRVENTEAFF.

This clonotype was detected ten times or more. The CDR3 coding sequence is TGTGCCACCAGCAGAGGAGGGGTGGGCTACGAGCAGTACTTC. Protein product: CATSRGGVGYEQYF. The chain links TRBV15 to TRBJ2-7; D could derive from TRBD1 or TRBD2 (5 bases each). Trimming left V 1 base short and J 3 bases short, with 10 bases between. CDR1 is LNHNV, CDR2 YYDKDF, per germline (reference sequence). This CDR3 is built from 14 residues.

This clonotype was picked up many times. The rearrangement uses TRBV6-5 and TRBJ1-5; D not resolved. CDR3 size: 14 residues. V lost 2 bases and J lost 3, with 8 bases in between. Looked up from germline, CDR1 is MNHEY and CDR2 is SVGAGI. CDR3 in DNA: TGTGCCAGCAGTTACGGGGAAACCAATCAGCCCCAGCATTTT. Amino acids: CASSYGETNQPQHF.

This clonotype was counted many times. This sequence joins TRBV12-3 or TRBV12-4 and TRBJ1-3; D call uncertain. CDR3 length: 16 amino acids. V lost 7 bases and J 8 bases, leaving 24 bases between the germline ends. The CDR3 loop reads CASILEFNPPGDTIYF. The CDR3, as DNA: TGTGCCAGCATCCTAGAATTTAATCCCCCCGGGGACACCATATATTTT.

This clonotype was picked up many times. This chain joins TRBV7-2 and TRBJ1-1; unclear D gene. The CDR3 is 15 amino acids. The ends were cut back, 0 bases at V and 13 bases at J, with 21 bases in the middle. In germline, CDR1 is SGHTA, CDR2 FQGNSA. The CDR3 here is CASSLAFSGIRQVFF. For the CDR3, the DNA is TGTGCCAGCAGCTTAGCGTTTTCGGGAATTCGCCAAGTTTTCTTT.

Ten or more counts support this clonotype. The gene calls are TRBV20-1 and TRBJ1-2; D gene uncertain. The CDR3 runs 12 residues. V was shortened by 3 bases and J by 4 bases, with 9 bases between the two germline ends. CDR1 is DFQATT and CDR2 is SNEGSKA in the germline V gene (reference sequence). In DNA, the CDR3 is TGCAGTGCTAGGCTTCATAGCTATGGCTACACCTTC. Protein sequence: CSARLHSYGYTF.

This clonotype showed up many times. A much bigger clone sits one base away, suggesting this may be a read error. The V gene is TRBV6-1, the J gene TRBJ2-4; D perhaps matches TRBD2 (5 bases). The CDR3 sequence is 16 residues long. Germline-derived CDR1 and CDR2 are MNHNS and SASEGT. CDR3 sequence (DNA): TGTGCCAGCACTCCCTTCGTCCTGGGAGTGGAGAACATTAAGTACTTC. It is translated as CASTPFVLGVENIKYF.

J is TRBJ1-5 and V is TRBV19, with 7 bases that match TRBD1. V was pared by 3 bases and J by 4 bases, with 9 bases of the junction left unmatched. The CDR3 consists of 16 residues. Germline V gene data show CDR1 as LNHDA and CDR2 as SQIVND (reference sequence). CDR3 DNA: TGTGCCAGTAGTATCCGACAGGGTAGAGGAAATCAGCCCCAGCATTTT. Protein sequence: CASSIRQGRGNQPQHF. Supplemented by reference TRBV19 and TRBJ1-5, the full variable domain reads DGGITQSPKYLFRKEGQNVTLSCEQNLNHDAMYWYRQDPGQGLRLIYYSQIVNDFQKGDIAEGYSVSREKKESFPLTVTSAQKNPTAFYLCASSIRQGRGNQPQHFGDGTRLSIL.

This clonotype occurred many times. The chain is built from TRBV25-1 and TRBJ1-6; 7 positions match TRBD1. The CDR3 is made up of 14 amino acids. Germline CDR1 reads MGHDK; CDR2 reads SYGVNS. Trimming took 7 bases from V and 9 from J; bases not matched to a gene: 9. CDR3 sequence (DNA): TGTGCCAGCACCGGAGGGGACAGTGGTTCACCCCTCCACTTT. This sequence encodes CASTGGDSGSPLHF.

This clonotype was detected many times. This chain links TRBV29-1 with TRBJ1-1; 9 bases align to TRBD1. The CDR3 covers 15 residues. V shed 7 bases, J shed 1 base, and the junction held 10 bases outside the gene matches. Germline V gene data show CDR1 as SQVTM and CDR2 as ANQGSEA. The CDR3 region is CSACKPGQGNTEAFF. The DNA of the CDR3 is TGCAGCGCCTGCAAACCGGGACAGGGGAACACTGAAGCTTTCTTT.

This clonotype has more than one count but fewer than ten. This chain uses TRBV5-1 with TRBJ2-5, with 9 bases that match TRBD1. The germline gives CDR1 SGHRS, CDR2 YFSETQ. The CDR3 covers 14 residues. Trimming removed 4 bases from V and 5 bases from J; junction bases left unmatched: 6. The CDR3 bases are TGCGCCAGCAGCATAGGGACAGGGTATGAGACCCAGTACTTC. Amino acid sequence: CASSIGTGYETQYF.

This clonotype was seen ten or more times. The V and J genes are TRBV6-1 and TRBJ1-2, with 7 bases that match TRBD1. The CDR3 covers 16 residues. The V gene end was trimmed by 4 bases and the J gene end by 2 bases; junction bases not matched to a gene: 10. Per germline, CDR1 MNHNS and CDR2 SASEGT. CDR3: CASSARTGPMNYGYTF. The CDR3 coding sequence is TGTGCCAGCAGTGCCCGGACAGGCCCCATGAACTATGGCTACACCTTC.

This clonotype appeared many times. The chain links TRBV6-1 to TRBJ1-2; no clear D. Germline V lookup: CDR1 MNHNS, CDR2 SASEGT. With 7 bases removed from V and 9 bases from J, the gap between germline ends came to 21 bases. The CDR3 is made up of 14 amino acids. The CDR3 DNA is TGTGCCAGCATAGAACAACAGCTAAGGAACAGCTACACCTTC. Amino acids: CASIEQQLRNSYTF.

The sample holds many counts of this clonotype. CDR3 protein: CASSSYGGGAWADTQYF. The CDR3 DNA reads TGTGCCAGCAGTTCATATGGCGGGGGGGCCTGGGCAGATACGCAGTATTTT. The chain employs TRBV6-2 or TRBV6-3 and TRBJ2-3; 9 nucleotides match TRBD2. J lost 4 bases, V lost 4 bases, and 12 bases had no gene match. The CDR3 contains 17 residues. The germline CDR1 and CDR2 sequences are MNHEY and SVGEGT.

The V and J genes are TRBV6-1 and TRBJ1-1; weak D call: TRBD1 (6 bases). Germline V lookup: CDR1 MNHNS, CDR2 SASEGT. Trimming removed 6 bases from V and 8 bases from J, with 13 bases in between. The CDR3 contains 12 residues. CDR3 nucleotide sequence: TGTGCCAGCAGCCAACTTGGACAGGAAGCTTTCTTT. It specifies CASSQLGQEAFF.